These 21 T cell receptor beta chains were sequenced from one sample in a study of cytomegalovirus exposure and HLA in healthy donors. The PCR ran on 60 Vbeta and 13 Jbeta primers. Clones were read by immunoSEQ multiplex PCR, and TCRdb kept only the in-frame ones, dropping some. The table lists about 57,000 clones, around 70% of them singletons. The sample taken for sequencing was PBMCs. The receptors derive from a woman aged 45-59 years in good health and CMV-seronegative.

The chain is built from TRBV4-2 and TRBJ2-5; D uncertain. Trimming removed 0 bases at V and 3 bases at J, with 11 bases between. The CDR3 length is 15 residues. Germline V lookup: CDR1 LGHNA, CDR2 YNFKEQ. The DNA of the CDR3 is TGTGCCAGCAGCCAAGAGCGTCTAGACGAAGAGACCCAGTACTTC. This gives the protein CASSQERLDEETQYF.

The chain employs TRBV28 and TRBJ2-6; unclear D gene. The length of the CDR3 is 14 residues. V shed 3 bases and J shed 2 bases, with 5 bases lying between them. The germline V gene encodes CDR1 MDHEN and CDR2 SYDVKM. CDR3 protein: CASSLTTGANVLTF. As DNA, the CDR3 is TGTGCCAGCAGTTTGACAACTGGGGCCAACGTCCTGACTTTC.

This clone has more than one count but fewer than ten. The rearrangement joins TRBV5-1 to TRBJ2-3, with 10 nucleotides matching TRBD2. The ends lost 6 bases at V and 3 bases at J; junction bases unmatched: 10. From germline, CDR1 is SGHRS and CDR2 YFSETQ. The CDR3 loop spans 16 amino acids. The CDR3, as DNA: TGCGCCAGCACCGACAGTAGCGGGGGGTTTACAGATACGCAGTATTTT. It is translated as CASTDSSGGFTDTQYF. Together with reference TRBV5-1 and TRBJ2-3, the CDR3 gives the full variable domain: KAGVTQTPRYLIKTRGQQVTLSCSPISGHRSVSWYQQTPGQGLQFLFEYFSETQRNKGNFPGRFSGRQFSNSRSEMNVSTLELGDSALYLCASTDSSGGFTDTQYFGPGTRLTVL.

The chain has TRBV7-8 and TRBJ2-7, with TRBD2 identical over 7 bases. The CDR3 loop spans 15 amino acids. V gave up 4 bases and J gave up 1 base; unmatched junction bases: 7. Germline V gene lookup returns CDR1 SGHVS and CDR2 FQNEAQ. CDR3 loop: CASSSERGASYEQYF. The CDR3 DNA reads as TGTGCCAGCAGCTCCGAGCGGGGTGCGTCCTACGAGCAGTACTTC. The full variable domain, with the rest looked up from reference TRBV7-8 and TRBJ2-7, is GAGVSQSPRYKVAKRGQDVALRCDPISGHVSLFWYQQALGQGPEFLTYFQNEAQLDKSGLPSDRFFAERPEGSVSTLKIQRTQQEDSAVYLCASSSERGASYEQYFGPGTRLTVT.

The chain employs TRBV7-9 and TRBJ1-1; D not resolved. With 5 bases removed from V and 1 base from J, the gap between germline ends came to 8 bases. The CDR3 length is 13 residues. CDR1 is SEHNR, CDR2 FQNEAQ, per germline (reference sequence). CDR3 DNA sequence: TGTGCCAGCAGCCGGAGTCCGAACACTGAAGCTTTCTTT. This translates into CASSRSPNTEAFF. Complete variable domain (other parts from reference TRBV7-9 and TRBJ1-1): DTGVSQNPRHKITKRGQNVTFRCDPISEHNRLYWYRQTLGQGPEFLTYFQNEAQLEKSRLLSDRFSAERPKGSFSTLEIQRTEQGDSAMYLCASSRSPNTEAFFGQGTRLTVV.

J is TRBJ1-6 and V is TRBV13; a weak D match, TRBD1 (5 bases). This CDR3 region has 16 residues. Germline loops: CDR1 PRHDT, CDR2 FYEKMQ (reference sequence). Trimming cost V 0 bases and J 7 bases, with 13 bases left between them. The CDR3 is CASSLGPLSGNSPLHF. The CDR3 nucleotides are TGTGCCAGCAGCTTAGGCCCACTTTCAGGGAATTCACCCCTCCACTTT.

The chain combines TRBV5-1 with TRBJ2-1; 12 nucleotides line up with TRBD1. The CDR3 totals 14 residues. V lost 7 bases to trimming and J lost 5 bases; unmatched junction nucleotides: 4. CDR1 is SGHRS and CDR2 is YFSETQ in the germline V gene. Written as DNA, the CDR3 is TGCGCCAGCCAAGGGACAGGGGGCAACAATGAGCAGTTCTTC. Translating it yields CASQGTGGNNEQFF.

The genes are TRBV6-1 and TRBJ1-6; TRBD1 aligns across 7 bases. V lost 4 bases and J lost 4; bases outside the gene matches: 4. CDR3 length: 15 residues. Germline CDR1 is MNHNS and CDR2 is SASEGT. In DNA form, the CDR3 reads TGTGCCAGCAGTGGAGCGGGACAGTATAATTCACCCCTCCACTTT. Translating gives CASSGAGQYNSPLHF.

The chain links TRBV6-5 to TRBJ2-7; D is uncertain. V was pared by 3 bases and J by 3 bases, with 12 bases between. Germline CDR1 is MNHEY and CDR2 is SVGAGI. This CDR3 region has 14 residues. CDR3 amino acids: CASSYREVNYEQYF. For the CDR3, the DNA is TGTGCCAGCAGTTATAGAGAGGTGAACTACGAGCAGTACTTC.

The genes are TRBV6-1 and TRBJ2-4; TRBD1 matches at 7 bases. The CDR3 has 15 amino acids. Germline CDR1 is MNHNS and CDR2 is SASEGT. With 0 bases clipped from V and 2 bases from J, the junction kept 1 base outside the gene matches. The CDR3 DNA sequence: TGTGCCAGCAGTGAAGCGACAGGGACCAAAAACATTCAGTACTTC. Translation gives CASSEATGTKNIQYF.

The V call is TRBV13, the J call TRBJ2-5; 8 bases align to TRBD2. The CDR3 loop spans 15 amino acids. Germline values: CDR1 PRHDT, CDR2 FYEKMQ (reference sequence). J was trimmed by 4 bases and V by 2 bases; bases with no gene match: 6. CDR3 amino acids: CASSLMGLVGETQYF. The CDR3 DNA reads TGTGCCAGCAGCTTAATGGGACTAGTCGGAGAGACCCAGTACTTC.

The chain uses TRBV14 and TRBJ2-3, with 9 bases aligning to TRBD2. CDR3 size: 19 residues. V shed 2 bases, J shed 0 bases, and the junction held 12 bases outside the gene matches. Germline lookup yields CDR1 SGHDN and CDR2 FVKESK. The CDR3 sequence: CASSQHLLAGPHSTDTQYF. The CDR3 DNA reads as TGTGCCAGCAGCCAACATCTTCTAGCGGGACCTCATAGCACAGATACGCAGTATTTT.

The count of this clone is one. The chain uses TRBV2 and TRBJ1-1; D possibly corresponds to TRBD1 (6 bases). CDR1 SNHLY and CDR2 FYNNEI come from the germline V gene. This CDR3 region has 16 residues. The V end was cut by 6 bases, the J end by 0 bases, with 17 bases between. The CDR3 coding sequence is TGTGCCAGCAGGTGGCAGGGGAAGGGAATGAACACTGAAGCTTTCTTT. This encodes CASRWQGKGMNTEAFF.

This clone has more than one count but fewer than ten. The J gene is TRBJ1-1, the V gene TRBV6-6; D gene ambiguous. The CDR3 runs 13 residues. Germline CDR1 and CDR2: MNHNY and SVGAGI (reference sequence). V dropped 8 bases and J dropped 8 bases, with 18 bases sitting between them. The CDR3 region is CASRTHPETEAFF. The CDR3 coding sequence is TGTGCCAGCCGAACCCACCCAGAAACCGAAGCTTTCTTT.

The genes are TRBV7-8 and TRBJ1-2, with TRBD1 matching over 11 bases. This CDR3 is 14 amino acids long. CDR1 is SGHVS, CDR2 FQNEAQ, per germline. The V gene end was trimmed by 5 bases and the J gene end by 6 bases; junction bases not matched to a gene: 5. CDR3 sequence: CASSPGQGVHGYTF. Written as DNA, the CDR3 is TGTGCCAGCAGCCCGGGACAGGGGGTCCATGGCTACACCTTC.

This clone appeared once. The V gene is TRBV30, the J gene TRBJ1-5; D is possibly TRBD1 (6 bases). The CDR3 runs to 13 residues. V lost 0 bases, J lost 7 bases, and 10 bases lay in between. The germline CDR1 and CDR2 sequences are GTSNPN and SVGIG (reference sequence). The DNA of the CDR3 is TGTGCCTGGAGTGTACAGGGCGTCCAGCCCCAGCATTTT. Amino acids: CAWSVQGVQPQHF. Full variable domain (outside the CDR3, taken from reference TRBV30 and TRBJ1-5): SQTIHQWPATLVQPVGSPLSLECTVEGTSNPNLYWYRQAAGRGLQLLFYSVGIGQISSEVPQNLSASRPQDRQFILSSKKLLLSDSGFYLCAWSVQGVQPQHFGDGTRLSIL.

This chain links TRBV28 with TRBJ1-2; D not resolved. Germline V CDR1 and CDR2: MDHEN, SYDVKM. The CDR3 totals 16 residues. The V end lost 4 bases, the J end lost 5 bases, and 20 bases lay between the germline ends. The CDR3 DNA is TGTGCCAGCAGTTCGGTCCACTTTGGAGAAAAGTATGGCTACACCTTC. Translated: CASSSVHFGEKYGYTF.

The chain recombines TRBV5-1 with TRBJ2-5; 10 nucleotides align to TRBD1. The CDR3 has 14 residues. V gave up 3 bases and J gave up 5 bases; unmatched junction bases: 4. CDR1 and CDR2 (germline): SGHRS, YFSETQ. This CDR3 reads CASSSGTGVETQYF. Here the CDR3 DNA reads TGCGCCAGCAGCTCCGGGACAGGGGTGGAGACCCAGTACTTC. Combining the CDR3 with reference TRBV5-1 and TRBJ2-5 gives the whole variable domain KAGVTQTPRYLIKTRGQQVTLSCSPISGHRSVSWYQQTPGQGLQFLFEYFSETQRNKGNFPGRFSGRQFSNSRSEMNVSTLELGDSALYLCASSSGTGVETQYFGPGTRLLVL.

A remark on this clone: Other nucleotide sequences from this sample produce the same CDR3. The V call is TRBV27, the J call TRBJ2-3; no reliable D call. This CDR3 comprises 13 residues. V was trimmed by 0 bases and J by 4 bases, leaving 5 bases between them. The germline V gene has CDR1 MNHEY and CDR2 SMNVEV (reference sequence). For the CDR3, the DNA is TGTGCCAGCAGTTTATCCAGGCCAGATACGCAGTATTTT. It specifies CASSLSRPDTQYF.

For the CDR3, the DNA is TGTGCCATCAGTGAGTCGAGGGCCAGGGGAGAGACCCAGTACTTC. It codes for CAISESRARGETQYF. The V gene is TRBV10-3, the J gene TRBJ2-5; D perhaps matches TRBD1 (6 bases). V gave up 0 bases and J gave up 4 bases, with 12 bases separating them. The CDR3 consists of 15 residues. Germline assignment: CDR1 ENHRY and CDR2 SYGVKD.

J is TRBJ2-5 and V is TRBV5-1; D unclear. V was shortened by 2 bases and J by 4 bases, with 3 bases between the two germline ends. This CDR3 has 11 amino acids. Per germline, CDR1 SGHRS and CDR2 YFSETQ. The CDR3 protein is CASSFGETQYF. CDR3 bases: TGCGCCAGCAGCTTCGGAGAGACCCAGTACTTC.